A single sample is the source of the 15 T cell receptor beta chains below, sequenced in a study of response to subunit inactivated influenza vaccine. TCRdb used MiXCR to reprocess the RT-PCR reads, holding one entry per CDR3 protein. The table has 550,000 to 800,000 distinct CDR3 sequences, more than 15% seen once; the top ten hold 9.5% to 13%. This specimen was PBMCs from blood, taken 11 to 12 days after vaccination. The source is a man between 45 and 60 years old who received an inactivated influenza vaccine.

This clonotype was seen more than once but under ten times. The chain joins TRBV9 to TRBJ1-6, with 7 bases fitting TRBD1. The CDR3 runs 15 residues. The germline V gene encodes CDR1 SGDLS and CDR2 YYNGEE. J gave up 5 bases and V 0 bases, and 2 bases lay outside the gene matches. CDR3 in DNA: TGTGCCAGCAGCGTAGACAGGGGAGATAATTCACCCCTCCACTTT. It is translated as CASSVDRGDNSPLHF. Full variable domain (outside the CDR3, taken from reference TRBV9 and TRBJ1-6): DSGVTQTPKHLITATGQRVTLRCSPRSGDLSVYWYQQSLDQGLQFLIQYYNGEERAKGNILERFSAQQFPDLHSELNLSSLELGDSALYFCASSVDRGDNSPLHFGNGTRLTVT.

This sequence joins TRBV15 and TRBJ2-7; D is possibly TRBD1 (6 bases). Per the germline V gene, CDR1 is LNHNV and CDR2 is YYDKDF (reference sequence). CDR3 length equals 18 residues. Trimming cost V 1 base and J 3 bases, with 22 bases left between them. The CDR3 here is CATSRVRGLSPFVYEQYF. DNA for the CDR3: TGTGCCACCAGCAGAGTCAGGGGTCTCTCCCCCTTCGTCTACGAGCAGTACTTC.

The chain recombines TRBV20-1 with TRBJ2-3; the match to TRBD2 covers 9 bases. The J segment lost 3 bases and the V segment lost 0 bases, leaving 16 bases of the junction unmatched. Germline-derived CDR1 and CDR2 are DFQATT and SNEGSKA (reference sequence). The CDR3 has 19 amino acids. The DNA for the CDR3 is TGCAGTGCTAGAGATAGTCGAGCGGGAGGCCCTCCTAGTACAGATACGCAGTATTTT. It translates to CSARDSRAGGPPSTDTQYF.

This clonotype was picked up a small number of times. The gene calls are TRBV12-3 or TRBV12-4 and TRBJ2-3, with D perhaps TRBD2 (6 bases). The CDR3 extends over 16 amino acids. The V end lost 5 bases, the J end lost 4 bases, and 19 bases lay between the germline ends. CDR3 in amino acids: CASSPDGGKWADTQYF. CDR3 bases: TGTGCCAGCAGTCCGGACGGCGGGAAATGGGCAGATACGCAGTATTTT.

This clonotype was counted ten times or more. The V and J genes are TRBV12-3 or TRBV12-4 and TRBJ2-3; the D gene is possibly TRBD2 (5 bases). The CDR3 is 13 amino acids. The V end lost 3 bases, the J end lost 6 bases, and 10 bases lay between the germline ends. The CDR3 bases are TGTGCCAGCAGTTTGGTCCAGCGGGATACGCAGTATTTT. Translated, it gives CASSLVQRDTQYF.

V and J are TRBV29-1 and TRBJ1-1, with D perhaps matching TRBD1 (5 bases). V lost 7 bases to trimming and J lost 11 bases, with 17 bases between them. The CDR3 covers 11 residues. The germline CDR1 and CDR2 sequences are SQVTM and ANQGSEA. The CDR3 sequence: CSGRDRMVAFF. In DNA form, the CDR3 reads TGCAGCGGGAGGGACCGGATGGTGGCTTTCTTT.

This clonotype was counted only a few times. This chain connects TRBV7-2 to TRBJ2-7, with D possibly matching TRBD2 (5 bases). CDR1 and CDR2 from the germline V gene are SGHTA and FQGNSA. The CDR3 has 12 amino acids. Trimming removed 5 bases from V and 11 bases from J, with 16 bases in between. The CDR3 bases are TGTGCCAGCAGCCCCCAACCGGGGAAGGAGTACTTC. It translates to CASSPQPGKEYF.

A few counts support this clonotype. The chain has TRBV10-3 and TRBJ2-5, with D unresolved. Trimming shortened V by 7 bases and J by 1 base, and 13 bases separated the two germline ends. Germline V gene lookup returns CDR1 ENHRY and CDR2 SYGVKD. The CDR3 extends over 14 amino acids. CDR3 loop: CAIKNNGPQETQYF. In nucleotides, the CDR3 is TGTGCCATCAAAAATAATGGTCCCCAAGAGACCCAGTACTTC.

This clonotype was observed a handful of times. V gene TRBV12-3 or TRBV12-4 combines with J gene TRBJ1-2, with D possibly matching TRBD1 (5 bases). Trimming removed 8 bases from V and 5 bases from J, with 18 bases in between. The CDR3 runs to 14 residues. The CDR3: CASSVGDGLYGYTF. The CDR3 DNA reads TGTGCCAGCTCGGTGGGGGACGGACTATATGGCTACACCTTC.

This clonotype was counted ten times or more. The chain combines TRBV12-3 or TRBV12-4 with TRBJ2-1; 7 bases align to TRBD2. The J segment lost 0 bases and the V segment lost 5 bases, leaving 1 base of the junction unmatched. The CDR3 sequence is 14 residues long. In nucleotides, the CDR3 is TGTGCCAGCAGTGGCGGGAGCTCCTACAATGAGCAGTTCTTC. As protein: CASSGGSSYNEQFF.

This clonotype was found many times. The V gene is TRBV12-3 or TRBV12-4, the J gene TRBJ2-1; 7 bases are a match to TRBD2. Unmatched junction bases numbered 7, after V lost 6 bases and J lost 2 bases. This CDR3 has 15 amino acids. CDR3 bases: TGTGCCAGCAGCCAGAGCGGGGACCCCTACAATGAGCAGTTCTTC. Protein: CASSQSGDPYNEQFF.

The J gene is TRBJ1-2, the V gene TRBV12-3 or TRBV12-4; TRBD1 might be the D (5 bases). This CDR3 is built from 14 residues. With 5 bases removed from V and 2 bases from J, the gap between germline ends came to 12 bases. CDR3 region: CASSRDGRNYGYTF. The CDR3 bases are TGTGCCAGCAGTCGGGACGGACGGAACTATGGCTACACCTTC.

This chain links TRBV6-1 with TRBJ1-1; D is uncertain. CDR1 and CDR2 (germline): MNHNS, SASEGT. This CDR3 contains 17 residues. V was cut by 0 bases and J by 3 bases, with 17 bases left in between. CDR3 loop: CASSEALQGRGDTEAFF. DNA for the CDR3: TGTGCCAGCAGTGAAGCGCTTCAAGGCAGAGGAGACACTGAAGCTTTCTTT.

This clonotype occurred a few times. The genes are TRBV25-1 and TRBJ2-5, with D uncertain. The V gene lost 5 bases and the J gene lost 3 bases, with 10 bases spanning the gap. Germline V gives CDR1 MGHDK, CDR2 SYGVNS. The CDR3 runs to 13 residues. In DNA, the CDR3 is TGTGCCAGCAGTAACCCAGGAAAAGAGACCCAGTACTTC. The encoded protein is CASSNPGKETQYF. Full variable domain (outside the CDR3, taken from reference TRBV25-1 and TRBJ2-5): EADIYQTPRYLVIGTGKKITLECSQTMGHDKMYWYQQDPGMELHLIHYSYGVNSTEKGDLSSESTVSRIRTEHFPLTLESARPSHTSQYLCASSNPGKETQYFGPGTRLLVL.

In this sample, this clonotype turned up a few times. This chain joins TRBV7-9 and TRBJ1-6; perhaps TRBD1 as D (6 bases). Germline CDR1 is SEHNR and CDR2 is FQNEAQ (reference sequence). The CDR3 runs 15 residues. Trimming removed 0 bases from V and 6 bases from J, with 9 bases in between. CDR3 amino acids: CASSLAQGLNSPLHF. The CDR3 DNA reads as TGTGCCAGCAGCTTAGCTCAGGGGCTTAATTCACCCCTCCACTTT.